The next 9 T cell receptor beta chains were all read from a single sample in a study of T cells in Graves' hyperthyroidism and ophthalmopathy. RNA transcripts were the template for amplifying TCR beta CDR3 regions. The HTBI primer set drove a first-round RT-PCR of the TCR CDR3. In TCRdb, the multiplex PCR reads were re-called with MiXCR into one record per CDR3 protein. The data show about 380,000 distinct CDR3 sequences, approximately 17% seen once. Sequences were obtained from blood. These receptors came from a man aged 18 to 29 with Graves' ophthalmopathy.

This clonotype was seen at least ten times. The chain joins TRBV11-2 to TRBJ2-1, with 11 positions matching TRBD2. V lost 2 bases and J lost 9; bases outside the gene matches: 3. Germline lookup yields CDR1 SGHAT and CDR2 FQNNGV. The CDR3 has 14 amino acids. DNA for the CDR3: TGTGCCAGCAGCTTAAGTAGCGGGGGGGGTGAGCAGTTCTTC. Translated: CASSLSSGGGEQFF.

The chain employs TRBV5-1 and TRBJ2-2; tentative D call: TRBD1 (6 bases). V lost 3 bases, J lost 3 bases, and 15 bases lay in between. Germline V gene lookup returns CDR1 SGHRS and CDR2 YFSETQ. This CDR3 is built from 16 residues. The CDR3: CASSSGQQADTGELFF. The CDR3 nucleotides are TGCGCCAGCAGCTCGGGACAACAGGCGGACACCGGGGAGCTGTTTTTT.

V usage is TRBV14 and J usage is TRBJ1-3; D remains unclear. Trimming removed 3 bases at V and 3 bases at J, with 9 bases between. CDR1 and CDR2 (germline): SGHDN, FVKESK. The CDR3 sequence is 14 residues long. The CDR3 loop reads CASSQSGSGNTIYF. As DNA, the CDR3 is TGTGCCAGCAGCCAGAGCGGGAGTGGAAACACCATATATTTT.

This clonotype has only a few counts. The chain uses TRBV5-8 and TRBJ1-1; D possibly corresponds to TRBD1 (5 bases). Germline V gives CDR1 SGHTS, CDR2 YDEGEE. Deletions cut 0 bases from V and 5 bases from J, with 14 bases between. This CDR3 has 15 residues. In DNA form, the CDR3 reads TGTGCCAGCAGCTTGGTGGGGGGAACGAGTACTGAAGCTTTCTTT. It is translated as CASSLVGGTSTEAFF.

With respect to this clonotype: A junction end diverges from the germline sequence, so it may reflect a read error. The chain is built from TRBV6-9 and TRBJ1-2; D unclear. This CDR3 spans 12 amino acids. Per germline, CDR1 MNHGY and CDR2 SVAAGI. CDR3: CASAAQNHGYTF. The CDR3 DNA is TGCGCCAGCGCGGCACAGAACCATGGCTACACCTTC.

This chain joins TRBV19 and TRBJ1-5; 8 bases are a match to TRBD1. The V segment lost 2 bases and the J segment 4 bases; nucleotides outside the gene matches: 4. The CDR3 has 15 amino acids. Germline-derived CDR1 and CDR2 are LNHDA and SQIVND (reference sequence). The CDR3 is CASSIIRDRNQPQHF. The CDR3 DNA is TGTGCCAGTAGTATAATCCGGGACAGGAATCAGCCCCAGCATTTT. Complete variable domain (other parts from reference TRBV19 and TRBJ1-5): DGGITQSPKYLFRKEGQNVTLSCEQNLNHDAMYWYRQDPGQGLRLIYYSQIVNDFQKGDIAEGYSVSREKKESFPLTVTSAQKNPTAFYLCASSIIRDRNQPQHFGDGTRLSIL.

The chain links TRBV20-1 to TRBJ2-2, with TRBD2 as a possible D gene (6 bases). Trimming cost V 1 base and J 5 bases, with 14 bases left between them. Germline CDR1 and CDR2: DFQATT and SNEGSKA (reference sequence). The length of the CDR3 is 15 residues. The CDR3 nucleotides read TGCAGTGCTAGAGTCCAGTGGGGGGATACCGGGGAGCTGTTTTTT. Its protein is CSARVQWGDTGELFF.

The V call is TRBV6-1, the J call TRBJ1-3; maybe TRBD1 (5 bases). Deletions cut 9 bases from V and 0 bases from J, with 12 bases between. Germline CDR1 and CDR2: MNHNS and SASEGT. This CDR3 contains 14 residues. The CDR3 coding sequence is TGTGCCAGTTTAGGGGATCGCTCTGGAAACACCATATATTTT. Its protein product is CASLGDRSGNTIYF.

The gene calls are TRBV19 and TRBJ1-5; no reliable D call. The germline V gene encodes CDR1 LNHDA and CDR2 SQIVND (reference sequence). V lost 3 bases, J lost 6 bases, and 15 bases lay in between. The CDR3 is 15 amino acids. CDR3 protein: CASSMATLGPQPQHF. The CDR3 region has the DNA TGTGCCAGTAGTATGGCAACCCTGGGCCCTCAGCCCCAGCATTTT.